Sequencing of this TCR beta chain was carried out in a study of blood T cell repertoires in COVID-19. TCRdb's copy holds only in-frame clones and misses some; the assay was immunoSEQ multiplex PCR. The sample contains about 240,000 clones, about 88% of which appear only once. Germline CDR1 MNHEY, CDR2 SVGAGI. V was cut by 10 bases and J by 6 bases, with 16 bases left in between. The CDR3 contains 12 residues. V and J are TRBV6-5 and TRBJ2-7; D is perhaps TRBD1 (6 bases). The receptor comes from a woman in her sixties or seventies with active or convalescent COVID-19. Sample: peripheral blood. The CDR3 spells CATTGPSREQYF. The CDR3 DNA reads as TGTGCCACCACAGGGCCCTCGCGCGAGCAGTACTTC.